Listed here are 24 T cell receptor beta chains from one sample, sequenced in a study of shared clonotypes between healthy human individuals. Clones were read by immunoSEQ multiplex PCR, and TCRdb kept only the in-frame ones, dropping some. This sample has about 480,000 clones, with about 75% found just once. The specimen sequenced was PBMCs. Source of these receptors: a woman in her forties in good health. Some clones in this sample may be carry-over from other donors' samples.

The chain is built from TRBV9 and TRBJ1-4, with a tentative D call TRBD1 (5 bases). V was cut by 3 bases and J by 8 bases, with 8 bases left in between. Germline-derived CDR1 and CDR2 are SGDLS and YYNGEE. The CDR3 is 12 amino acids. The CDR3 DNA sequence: TGTGCCAGCAGCGGGAGGGACGAAAAACTGTTTTTT. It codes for CASSGRDEKLFF.

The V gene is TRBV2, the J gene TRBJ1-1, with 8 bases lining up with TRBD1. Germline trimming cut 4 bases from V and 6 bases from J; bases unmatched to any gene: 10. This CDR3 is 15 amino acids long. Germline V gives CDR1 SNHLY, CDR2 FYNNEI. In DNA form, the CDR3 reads TGTGCCAGCAGTGGCCAGGGGGCCGGGGCCGCTGAAGCTTTCTTT. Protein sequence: CASSGQGAGAAEAFF. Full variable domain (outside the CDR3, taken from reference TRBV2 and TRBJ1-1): EPEVTQTPSHQVTQMGQEVILRCVPISNHLYFYWYRQILGQKVEFLVSFYNNEISEKSEIFDDQFSVERPDGSNFTLKIRSTKLEDSAMYFCASSGQGAGAAEAFFGQGTRLTVV.

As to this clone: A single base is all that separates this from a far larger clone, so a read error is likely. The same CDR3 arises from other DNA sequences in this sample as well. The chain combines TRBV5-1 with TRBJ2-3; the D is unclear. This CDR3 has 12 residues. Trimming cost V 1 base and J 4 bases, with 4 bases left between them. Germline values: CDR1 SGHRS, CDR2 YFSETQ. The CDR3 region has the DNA TGCGCCAGCAGCTTGACGGCAGATACGCAGTATTTT. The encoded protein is CASSLTADTQYF.

The CDR3 sequence: CASSTGTGDQPQHF. As DNA, the CDR3 is TGTGCCAGCAGCACCGGGACAGGGGACCAGCCCCAGCATTTT. The chain recombines TRBV6-1 with TRBJ1-5, with 10 bases that match TRBD1. CDR1 is MNHNS, CDR2 SASEGT, per germline. Trimming at V came to 6 bases and at J to 7 bases, leaving 6 bases not matched to a gene. The CDR3 runs to 14 residues.

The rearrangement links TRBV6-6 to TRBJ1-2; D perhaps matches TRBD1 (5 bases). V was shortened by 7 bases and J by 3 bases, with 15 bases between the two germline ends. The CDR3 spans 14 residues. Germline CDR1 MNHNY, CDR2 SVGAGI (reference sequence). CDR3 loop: CASNTDSRDYGYTF. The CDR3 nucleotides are TGTGCCAGCAATACAGACAGCAGGGACTATGGCTACACCTTC.

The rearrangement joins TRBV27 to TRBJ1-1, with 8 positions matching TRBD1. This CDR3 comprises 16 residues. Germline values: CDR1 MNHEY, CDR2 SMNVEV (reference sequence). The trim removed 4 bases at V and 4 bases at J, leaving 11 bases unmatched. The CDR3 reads CASSSTPTGVPTEAFF. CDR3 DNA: TGTGCCAGCAGTTCTACCCCGACAGGGGTTCCCACTGAAGCTTTCTTT.

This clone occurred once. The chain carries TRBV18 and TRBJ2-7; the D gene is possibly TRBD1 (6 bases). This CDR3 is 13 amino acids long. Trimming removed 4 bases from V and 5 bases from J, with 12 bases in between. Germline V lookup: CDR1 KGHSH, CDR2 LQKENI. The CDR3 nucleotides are TGTGCCAGCTCACAAAACAGGGTTGACGAGCAGTACTTC. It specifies CASSQNRVDEQYF.

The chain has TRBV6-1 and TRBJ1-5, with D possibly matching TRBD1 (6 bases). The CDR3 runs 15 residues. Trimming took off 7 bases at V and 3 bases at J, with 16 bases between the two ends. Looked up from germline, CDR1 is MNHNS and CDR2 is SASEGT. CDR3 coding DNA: TGTGCCAGCACATCAATTACAGGGACCAATCAGCCCCAGCATTTT. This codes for CASTSITGTNQPQHF.

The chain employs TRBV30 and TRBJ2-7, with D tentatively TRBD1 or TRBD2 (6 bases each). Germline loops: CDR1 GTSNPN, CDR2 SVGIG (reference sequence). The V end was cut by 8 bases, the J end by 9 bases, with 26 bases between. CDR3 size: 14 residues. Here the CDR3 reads CAGLSGLGAVGQYF. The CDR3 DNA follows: TGTGCCGGCCTTTCGGGACTGGGGGCAGTAGGGCAGTACTTC.

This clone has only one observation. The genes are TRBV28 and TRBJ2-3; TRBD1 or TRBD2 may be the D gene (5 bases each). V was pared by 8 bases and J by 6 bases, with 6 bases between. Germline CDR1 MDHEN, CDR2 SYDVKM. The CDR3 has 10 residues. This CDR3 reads CASRDDTQYF. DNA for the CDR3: TGTGCCAGCCGGGACGATACGCAGTATTTT.

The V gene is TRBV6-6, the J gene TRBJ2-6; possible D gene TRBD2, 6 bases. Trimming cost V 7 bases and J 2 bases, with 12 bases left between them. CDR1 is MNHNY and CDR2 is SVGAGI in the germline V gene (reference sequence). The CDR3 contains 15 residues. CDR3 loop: CASTNWGAGANVLTF. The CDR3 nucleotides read TGTGCCAGCACCAATTGGGGGGCTGGGGCCAACGTCCTGACTTTC.

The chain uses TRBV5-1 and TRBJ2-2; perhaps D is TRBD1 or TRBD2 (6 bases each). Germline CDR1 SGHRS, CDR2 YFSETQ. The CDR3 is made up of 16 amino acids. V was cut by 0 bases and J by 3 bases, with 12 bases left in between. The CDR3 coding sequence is TGCGCCAGCAGCTTGGTAGGACAGCGGGACACCGGGGAGCTGTTTTTT. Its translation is CASSLVGQRDTGELFF.

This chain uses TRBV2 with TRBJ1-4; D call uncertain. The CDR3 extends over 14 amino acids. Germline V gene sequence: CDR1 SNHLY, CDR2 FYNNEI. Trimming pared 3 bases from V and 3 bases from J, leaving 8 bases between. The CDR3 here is CASSERRPNEKLFF. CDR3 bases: TGTGCCAGCAGTGAGAGGAGGCCTAATGAAAAACTGTTTTTT.

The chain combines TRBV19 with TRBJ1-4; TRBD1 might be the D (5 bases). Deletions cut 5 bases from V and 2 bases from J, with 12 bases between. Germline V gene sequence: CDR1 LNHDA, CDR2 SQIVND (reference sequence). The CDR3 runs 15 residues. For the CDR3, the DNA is TGTGCCAGTAGTGCACCGGGACGGACTAATGAAAAACTGTTTTTT. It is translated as CASSAPGRTNEKLFF.

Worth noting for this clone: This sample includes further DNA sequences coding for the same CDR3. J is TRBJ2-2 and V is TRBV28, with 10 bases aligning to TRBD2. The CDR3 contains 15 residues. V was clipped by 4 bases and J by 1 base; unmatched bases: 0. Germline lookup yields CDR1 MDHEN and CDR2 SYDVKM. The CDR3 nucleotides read TGTGCCAGCAGTTCTAGCGGGAGGAACACCGGGGAGCTGTTTTTT. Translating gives CASSSSGRNTGELFF. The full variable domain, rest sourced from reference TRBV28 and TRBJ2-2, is DVKVTQSSRYLVKRTGEKVFLECVQDMDHENMFWYRQDPGLGLRLIYFSYDVKMKEKGDIPEGYSVSREKKERFSLILESASTNQTSMYLCASSSSGRNTGELFFGEGSRLTVL.

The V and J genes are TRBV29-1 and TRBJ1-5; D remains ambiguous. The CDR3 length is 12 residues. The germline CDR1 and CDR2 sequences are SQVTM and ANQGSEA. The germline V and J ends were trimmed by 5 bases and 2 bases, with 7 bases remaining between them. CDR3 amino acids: CSVLLGNQPQHF. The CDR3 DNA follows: TGCAGCGTTCTTTTGGGCAATCAGCCCCAGCATTTT.

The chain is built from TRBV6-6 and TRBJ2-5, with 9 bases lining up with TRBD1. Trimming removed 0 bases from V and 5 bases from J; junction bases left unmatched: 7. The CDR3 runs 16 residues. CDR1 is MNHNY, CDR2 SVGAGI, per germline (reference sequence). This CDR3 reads CASSYSGTGSSETQYF. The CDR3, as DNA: TGTGCCAGCAGTTACTCGGGGACAGGGTCCTCCGAGACCCAGTACTTC.

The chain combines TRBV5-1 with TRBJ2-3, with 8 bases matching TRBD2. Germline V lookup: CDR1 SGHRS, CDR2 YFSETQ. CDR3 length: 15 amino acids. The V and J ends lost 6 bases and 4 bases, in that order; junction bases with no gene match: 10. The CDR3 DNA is TGCGCCAGCATGAGAGCGGGAGTGGTGGCAGATACGCAGTATTTT. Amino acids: CASMRAGVVADTQYF.

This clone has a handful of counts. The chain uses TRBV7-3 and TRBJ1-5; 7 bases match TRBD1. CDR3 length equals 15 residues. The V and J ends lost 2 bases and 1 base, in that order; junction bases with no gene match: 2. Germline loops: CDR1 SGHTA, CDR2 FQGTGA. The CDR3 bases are TGTGCCAGCAGCTTATCAGGGGGGAGCAATCAGCCCCAGCATTTT. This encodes CASSLSGGSNQPQHF.

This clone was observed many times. The CDR3 here is CASSYDPGQGNNEQFF. The CDR3 DNA sequence: TGCGCCAGCAGCTACGACCCGGGACAGGGCAACAATGAGCAGTTCTTC. This chain connects TRBV5-1 to TRBJ2-1, with 9 bases identical to TRBD1. Germline V gene sequence: CDR1 SGHRS, CDR2 YFSETQ. V shed 3 bases and J 5 bases; nucleotides not matched to a gene: 9. This CDR3 is 16 amino acids long.

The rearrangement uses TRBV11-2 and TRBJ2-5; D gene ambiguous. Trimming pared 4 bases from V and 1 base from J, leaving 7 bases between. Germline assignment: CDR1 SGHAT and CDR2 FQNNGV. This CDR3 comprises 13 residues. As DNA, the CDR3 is TGTGCCAGCAGCTCTTGGACCCAAGAGACCCAGTACTTC. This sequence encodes CASSSWTQETQYF.

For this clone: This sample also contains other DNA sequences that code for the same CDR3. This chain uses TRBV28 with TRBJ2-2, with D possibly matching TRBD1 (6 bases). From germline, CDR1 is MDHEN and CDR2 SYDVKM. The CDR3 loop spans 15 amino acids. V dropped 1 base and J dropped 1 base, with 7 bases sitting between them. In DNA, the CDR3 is TGTGCCAGCAGTTTATTGGGACAGAACACCGGGGAGCTGTTTTTT. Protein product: CASSLLGQNTGELFF.

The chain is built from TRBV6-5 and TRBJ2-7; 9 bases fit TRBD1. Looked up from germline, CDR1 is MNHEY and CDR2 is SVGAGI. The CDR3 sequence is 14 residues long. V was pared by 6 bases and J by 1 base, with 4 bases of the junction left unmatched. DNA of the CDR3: TGTGCCAGCAGGATCGACAGGGGGTCCTACGAGCAGTACTTC. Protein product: CASRIDRGSYEQYF.

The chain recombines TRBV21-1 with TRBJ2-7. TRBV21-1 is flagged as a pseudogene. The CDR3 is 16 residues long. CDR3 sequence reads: CASSKVGDPRSYEQYF. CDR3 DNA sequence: TGTGCCAGCAGCAAAGTTGGCGACCCACGGTCCTACGAGCAGTACTTC.